The source of this T cell receptor beta chain is a study of cytomegalovirus exposure and HLA in healthy donors. CDR3 length: 14 amino acids. V lost 0 bases to trimming and J lost 6 bases; unmatched junction nucleotides: 2. Germline lookup yields CDR1 SGHDT and CDR2 YYEEEE. PCR was performed using 60 Vbeta and 13 Jbeta primers. Sequencing was performed with immunoSEQ multiplex PCR; in TCRdb, only in-frame clones are kept and a portion is missing. Of tens of thousands of clones in the sample, around 80% are singletons; the top ten hold roughly 4%. The chain is built from TRBV5-6 and TRBJ2-1, with TRBD2 identical over 8 bases. The clonotype was recovered from a young woman in good health and CMV-seronegative. Material for sequencing was PBMCs. CDR3 in amino acids: CASSLAGGGNEQFF. The CDR3 coding sequence is TGTGCCAGCAGCTTGGCCGGGGGGGGCAATGAGCAGTTCTTC.